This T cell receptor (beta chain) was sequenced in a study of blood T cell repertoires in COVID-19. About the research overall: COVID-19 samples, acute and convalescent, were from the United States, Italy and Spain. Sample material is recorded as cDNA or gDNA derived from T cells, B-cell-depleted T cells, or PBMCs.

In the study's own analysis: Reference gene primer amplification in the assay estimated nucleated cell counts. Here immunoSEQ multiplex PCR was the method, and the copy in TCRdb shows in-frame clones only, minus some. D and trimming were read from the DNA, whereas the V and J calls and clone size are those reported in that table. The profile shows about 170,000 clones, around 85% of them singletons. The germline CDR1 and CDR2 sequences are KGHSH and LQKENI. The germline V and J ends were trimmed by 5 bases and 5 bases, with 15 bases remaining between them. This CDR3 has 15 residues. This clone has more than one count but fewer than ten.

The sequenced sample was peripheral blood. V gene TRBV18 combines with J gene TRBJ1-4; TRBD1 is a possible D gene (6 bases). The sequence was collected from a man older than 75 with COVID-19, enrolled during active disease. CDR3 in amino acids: CASSDPQGQNEKLFF. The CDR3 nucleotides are TGTGCCAGCTCAGACCCCCAGGGGCAGAATGAAAAACTGTTTTTT.